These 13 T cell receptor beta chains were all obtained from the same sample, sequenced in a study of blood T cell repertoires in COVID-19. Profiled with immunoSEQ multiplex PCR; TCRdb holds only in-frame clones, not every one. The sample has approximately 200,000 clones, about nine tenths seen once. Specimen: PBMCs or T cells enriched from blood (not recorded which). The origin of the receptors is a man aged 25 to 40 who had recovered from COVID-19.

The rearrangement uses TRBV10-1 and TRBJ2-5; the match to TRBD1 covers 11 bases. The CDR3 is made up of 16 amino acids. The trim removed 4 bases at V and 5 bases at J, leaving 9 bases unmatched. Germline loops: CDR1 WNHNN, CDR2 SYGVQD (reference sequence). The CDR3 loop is CASSARTGGARETQYF. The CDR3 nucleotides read TGCGCCAGCAGTGCCCGGACAGGGGGCGCCCGGGAGACCCAGTACTTC.

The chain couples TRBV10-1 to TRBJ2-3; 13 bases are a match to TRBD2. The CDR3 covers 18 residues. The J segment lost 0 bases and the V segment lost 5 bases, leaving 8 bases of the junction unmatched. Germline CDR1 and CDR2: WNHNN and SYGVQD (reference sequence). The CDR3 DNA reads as TGCGCCAGCAGTATTGGACTAGCGGGGGAGATAAGCACAGATACGCAGTATTTT. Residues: CASSIGLAGEISTDTQYF.

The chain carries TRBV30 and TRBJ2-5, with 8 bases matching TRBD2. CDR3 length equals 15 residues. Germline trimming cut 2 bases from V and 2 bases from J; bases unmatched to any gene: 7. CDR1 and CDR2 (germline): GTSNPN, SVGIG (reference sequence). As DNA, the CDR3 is TGTGCCTGGAGTATTCGGGCTAGCGGGCAAGAGACCCAGTACTTC. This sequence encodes CAWSIRASGQETQYF.

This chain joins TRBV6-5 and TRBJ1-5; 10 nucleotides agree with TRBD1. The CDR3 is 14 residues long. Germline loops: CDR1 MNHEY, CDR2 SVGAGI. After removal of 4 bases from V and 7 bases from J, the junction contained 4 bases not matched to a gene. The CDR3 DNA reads TGTGCCAGCAGTTCCGGGACAGGGGCCCAGCCCCAGCATTTT. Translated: CASSSGTGAQPQHF.

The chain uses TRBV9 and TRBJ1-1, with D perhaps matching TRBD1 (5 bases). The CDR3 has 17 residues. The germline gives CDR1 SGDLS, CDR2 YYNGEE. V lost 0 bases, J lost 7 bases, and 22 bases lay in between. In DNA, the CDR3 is TGTGCCAGCAGCGTAGGCCCCTCGGGGATTAACGGGGGTGAAGCTTTCTTT. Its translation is CASSVGPSGINGGEAFF. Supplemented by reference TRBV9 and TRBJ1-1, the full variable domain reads DSGVTQTPKHLITATGQRVTLRCSPRSGDLSVYWYQQSLDQGLQFLIQYYNGEERAKGNILERFSAQQFPDLHSELNLSSLELGDSALYFCASSVGPSGINGGEAFFGQGTRLTVV.

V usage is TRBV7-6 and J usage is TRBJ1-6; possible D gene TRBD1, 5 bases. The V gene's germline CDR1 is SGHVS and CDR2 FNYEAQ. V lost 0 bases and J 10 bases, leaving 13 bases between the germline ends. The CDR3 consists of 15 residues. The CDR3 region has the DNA TGTGCCAGCAGCTTAGCGCAGGGAGGAGGGTCACCCCTCCACTTT. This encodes CASSLAQGGGSPLHF.

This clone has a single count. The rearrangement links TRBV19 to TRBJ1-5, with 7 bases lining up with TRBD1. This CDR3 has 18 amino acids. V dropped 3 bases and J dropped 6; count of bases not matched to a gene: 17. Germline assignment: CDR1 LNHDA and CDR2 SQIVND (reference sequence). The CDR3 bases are TGTGCCAGTAGTATCAGGGTGCAGACAGGGAAGTTGGGTCAGCCCCAGCATTTT. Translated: CASSIRVQTGKLGQPQHF.

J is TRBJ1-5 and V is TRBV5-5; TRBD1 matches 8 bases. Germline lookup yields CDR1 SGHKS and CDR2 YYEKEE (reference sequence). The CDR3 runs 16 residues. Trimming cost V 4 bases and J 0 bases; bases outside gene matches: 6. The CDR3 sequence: CASSRTTGDSNQPQHF. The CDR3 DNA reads TGTGCCAGCAGCCGCACGACAGGGGATAGCAATCAGCCCCAGCATTTT.

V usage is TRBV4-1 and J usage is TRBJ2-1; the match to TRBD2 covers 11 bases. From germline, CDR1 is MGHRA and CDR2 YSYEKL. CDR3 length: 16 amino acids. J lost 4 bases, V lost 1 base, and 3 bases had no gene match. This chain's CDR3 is CASSQVGTSGYNEQFF. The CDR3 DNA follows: TGCGCCAGCAGCCAAGTCGGGACTAGCGGTTACAATGAGCAGTTCTTC.

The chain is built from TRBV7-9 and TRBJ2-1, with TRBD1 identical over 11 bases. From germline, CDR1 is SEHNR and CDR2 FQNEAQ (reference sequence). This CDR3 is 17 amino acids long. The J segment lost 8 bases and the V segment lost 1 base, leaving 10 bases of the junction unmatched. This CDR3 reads CASSLGLDRGPRDEQFF. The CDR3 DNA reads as TGTGCCAGCAGCTTAGGGCTGGACAGGGGGCCTCGGGATGAGCAGTTCTTC.

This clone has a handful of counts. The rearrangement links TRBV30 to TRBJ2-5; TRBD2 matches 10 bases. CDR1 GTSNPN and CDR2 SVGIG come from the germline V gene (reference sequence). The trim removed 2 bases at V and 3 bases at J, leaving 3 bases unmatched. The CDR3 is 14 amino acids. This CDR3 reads CAWSRTSGKETQYF. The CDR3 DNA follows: TGTGCCTGGAGTAGGACTAGCGGAAAAGAGACCCAGTACTTC.

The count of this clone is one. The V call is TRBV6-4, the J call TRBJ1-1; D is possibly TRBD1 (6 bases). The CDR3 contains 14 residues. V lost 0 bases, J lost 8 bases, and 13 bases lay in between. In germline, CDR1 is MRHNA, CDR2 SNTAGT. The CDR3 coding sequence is TGTGCCAGCAGTGACTCGCCAGGGGCTTCGGAAGCTTTCTTT. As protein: CASSDSPGASEAFF.

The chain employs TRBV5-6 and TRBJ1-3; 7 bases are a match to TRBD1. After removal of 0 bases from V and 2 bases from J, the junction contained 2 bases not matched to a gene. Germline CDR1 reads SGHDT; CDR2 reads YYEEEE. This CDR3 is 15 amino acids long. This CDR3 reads CASSLVGGTGNTIYF. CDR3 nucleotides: TGTGCCAGCAGCTTGGTAGGGGGCACTGGAAACACCATATATTTT.